The source of this T cell receptor beta chain is a study of shared T cell receptors in the human thymus. The table lists this clone with a count of one. Profiled with immunoSEQ multiplex PCR; TCRdb holds only in-frame clones, not every one. This table has more than 550,000 clones, 80% to 90% appearing once. V lost 7 bases, J lost 1 base, and 22 bases lay in between. The germline V gene encodes CDR1 SGHAT and CDR2 FQNNGV. This CDR3 comprises 17 residues. The data also belong to a second study, concerning human thymus T cells. As that report states: Related research has reported that thymic repertoires overlap highly among unrelated individuals.

The receptor comes from a girl under three years old with a congenital heart defect. Sequenced material: thymocytes. This rearrangement joins TRBV11-2 to TRBJ1-1; perhaps TRBD1 as D (5 bases). CDR3 DNA: TGTGCCAGCACCTTCGGGGAGGGGCCGCCCGGGAACACTGAAGCTTTCTTT. As protein: CASTFGEGPPGNTEAFF.